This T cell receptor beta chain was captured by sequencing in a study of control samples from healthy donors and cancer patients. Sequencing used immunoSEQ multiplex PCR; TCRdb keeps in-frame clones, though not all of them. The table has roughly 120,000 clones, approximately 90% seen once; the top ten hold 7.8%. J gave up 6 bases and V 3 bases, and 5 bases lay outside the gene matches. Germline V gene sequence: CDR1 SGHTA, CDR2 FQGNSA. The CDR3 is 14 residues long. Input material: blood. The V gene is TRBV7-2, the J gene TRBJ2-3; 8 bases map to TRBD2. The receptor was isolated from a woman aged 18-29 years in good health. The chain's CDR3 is CASSLRRGVDTQYF. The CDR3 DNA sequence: TGTGCCAGCAGCTTGAGGCGGGGGGTGGATACGCAGTATTTT.